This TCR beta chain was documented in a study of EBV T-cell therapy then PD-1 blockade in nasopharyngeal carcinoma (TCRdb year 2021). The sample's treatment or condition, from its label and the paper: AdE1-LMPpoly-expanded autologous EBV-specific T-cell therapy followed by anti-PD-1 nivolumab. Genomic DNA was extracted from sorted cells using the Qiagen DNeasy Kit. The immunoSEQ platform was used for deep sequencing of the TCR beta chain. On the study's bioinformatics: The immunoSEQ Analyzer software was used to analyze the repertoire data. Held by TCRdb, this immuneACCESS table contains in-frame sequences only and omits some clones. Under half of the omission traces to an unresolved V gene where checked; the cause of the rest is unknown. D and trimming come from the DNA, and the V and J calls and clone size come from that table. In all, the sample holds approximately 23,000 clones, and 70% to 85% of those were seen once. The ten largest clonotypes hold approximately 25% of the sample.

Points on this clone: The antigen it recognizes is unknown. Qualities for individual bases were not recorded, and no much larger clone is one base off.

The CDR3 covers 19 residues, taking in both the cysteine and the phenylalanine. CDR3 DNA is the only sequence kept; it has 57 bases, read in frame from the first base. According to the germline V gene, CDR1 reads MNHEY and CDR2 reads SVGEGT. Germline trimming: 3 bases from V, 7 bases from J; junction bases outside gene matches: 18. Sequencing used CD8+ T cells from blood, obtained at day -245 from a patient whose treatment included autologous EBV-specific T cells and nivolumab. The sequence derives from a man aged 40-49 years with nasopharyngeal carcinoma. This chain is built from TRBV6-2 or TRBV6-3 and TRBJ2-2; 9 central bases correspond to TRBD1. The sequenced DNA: TGTGCCAGCAGTTATCAATCACATCCGGGACAGGGTCATAACGGGGAGCTGTTTTTT. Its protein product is CASSYQSHPGQGHNGELFF.